This T cell receptor beta chain was sequenced in a study of CD8+CD57+ T cells in acquired aplastic anemia. Study-wide context: Sorted CD4+ and CD8+ cells gave an average of approximately 3 ug of DNA. Study observations and caveats: Statistical testing detected no significant gap in CD8+ Simpson's diversity between patients and controls. Comparison of patients with controls identified about 30 shared CD8+ CDR3 sequences.

Between the trimmed V and J ends, which lost 5 bases and 4 bases, there was a span of 9 bases. In germline, CDR1 is LNHDA, CDR2 SQIVND (reference sequence). The CDR3 contains 12 residues. As regards this clonotype: Its antigen is currently unknown.

Using genomic DNA as the template, TCR beta VDJ and CDR3 profiling was carried out. TCRdb fed the reads into MiXCR, producing one record per CDR3 protein. The data hold about 190,000 distinct CDR3 sequences, with around 65% observed a single time. The V and J genes are TRBV19 and TRBJ2-7, with D uncertain. Sequences were obtained from sorted CD4+, CD8+, or CD8+CD57+ T cells (not recorded which) from PBMCs. The sequence came from a human donor with severe aplastic anemia or a healthy control (not recorded which). This chain's CDR3 is CASSSPHYEQYF. DNA for the CDR3: TGTGCCAGTAGTTCACCCCATTACGAGCAGTACTTC.